This TCR beta chain was identified in a study of response to subunit inactivated influenza vaccine. Overall study findings and caveats: Authors suggested each seasonal influenza vaccination recruits few new T cells.

Germline V gives CDR1 MDHEN, CDR2 SYDVKM. The CDR3 runs 14 residues. V lost 7 bases to trimming and J lost 2 bases, with 15 bases between them. Notes on this clonotype: Antigen unknown.

From the RT-PCR reads, TCRdb called clonotypes with MiXCR, one entry per CDR3 protein. The sample includes about 780,000 distinct CDR3 sequences, about 18% of them seen just once. The input for sequencing was PBMCs from blood, taken 5 to 6 days after vaccination. The source of this sequence is a man aged 45-65 years who received an inactivated influenza vaccine. This chain links TRBV28 with TRBJ2-7, with TRBD2 as a possible D gene (5 bases). The CDR3 spells CASKPGSPAYEQYF. In DNA, the CDR3 is TGTGCCAGCAAGCCGGGATCTCCCGCCTACGAGCAGTACTTC.